A selection of T cell receptor beta chains follows, all from one sample in a study of T cell responses to AZD1222 COVID-19 vaccine. The repertoire was sequenced with immunoSEQ multiplex PCR; TCRdb's copy has only in-frame clones and lacks some. The sample contains around 180,000 clones, about nine tenths of which appear only once. The sample was peripheral blood, taken on day 0 of AZD1222 vaccination. The receptors originated from an adult in good health. CDR3s include the opening cysteine and the closing phenylalanine or tryptophan. The D gene is left open where the match is weak. Expanded clones get a size class; other rows say once, few or many, or leave the size out.

D gene	V gene	J gene	clone size	CDR3 DNA	CDR3 protein
-	TRBV7-2	TRBJ1-2	few	TGTGCCAGCAGCCCACTTTACCAGGGTAACGGCTACACCTTC	CASSPLYQGNGYTF
-	TRBV4-2	TRBJ2-1	-	TGTGCCAGCAGCCAACTCGTCGGGAGTCAAGATGAGCAGTTCTTC	CASSQLVGSQDEQFF
TRBD1	TRBV5-1	TRBJ2-1	-	TGCGCCAGCAGCTTGATGGGACAGGGCGACTCCTACAATGAGCAGTTCTTC	CASSLMGQGDSYNEQFF
-	TRBV9	TRBJ2-1	-	TGTGCCAGCAGCGTAGCTTTTACCCTGTTCTTC	CASSVAFTLFF
TRBD2	TRBV4-2	TRBJ2-7	-	TGTGCCAGCAGCCCCGGGACTAGCGGGATTTACGAGCAGTACTTC	CASSPGTSGIYEQYF
-	TRBV7-6	TRBJ2-3	-	TGTGCCAGCAGCTTAGGGTGGGGACTTGCGCAAGATACGCAGTATTTT	CASSLGWGLAQDTQYF
TRBD1	TRBV11-2	TRBJ1-4	-	TGTGCCAGCAGCTCGGACAGGGGGTTGGATGAAAAACTGTTTTTT	CASSSDRGLDEKLFF
TRBD1	TRBV27	TRBJ2-7	-	TGTGCCAGCAGTCCGGGACAGGGGGCAGGTGAGCAGTACTTC	CASSPGQGAGEQYF
-	TRBV5-6	TRBJ2-1	-	TGTGCCAGCACCACGCCGGGGTCTTTGTACAATGAGCAGTTCTTC	CASTTPGSLYNEQFF
TRBD1	TRBV27	TRBJ1-6	once	TGTGCCAGCAGTCCAGGGGGCCTAGTTAATTCACCCCTCCACTTT	CASSPGGLVNSPLHF
-	TRBV5-6	TRBJ1-1	-	TGTGCCAGCAGCAGGAGGGGGTTTAAGTCGGCTTTCTTT	CASSRRGFKSAFF
TRBD2	TRBV7-2	TRBJ2-7	few	TGTGCCAGCAGCACCGGACTAGCGCACTACGAGCAGTACTTC	CASSTGLAHYEQYF
-	TRBV19	TRBJ1-2	-	TGTGCCAGTAGTAGCTGGACCGCGAACTATGGCTACACCTTC	CASSSWTANYGYTF
-	TRBV18	TRBJ1-2	-	TGTGCCAGCTCACCACGCTTTGGGGAGAGTGGCTACACCTTC	CASSPRFGESGYTF
TRBD2	TRBV11-2	TRBJ2-7	-	TGTGCCAGCAGCTTAACTAGCGGGAGAATTTACGAGCAGTACTTC	CASSLTSGRIYEQYF
-	TRBV5-1	TRBJ1-4	once	TGCGCCAGCAGCGGAACAGGGAACCCTGATGAAAAACTGTTTTTT	CASSGTGNPDEKLFF
-	TRBV18	TRBJ2-3	-	TGTGCCAGCTCACTTGTTATGACAGATACGCAGTATTTT	CASSLVMTDTQYF
TRBD2	TRBV18	TRBJ2-3	-	TGTGCCAGCTCACCAAAGGTTCGGTGGCTAGCGGGAGGTCTTTCCCATACGCAGTATTTT	CASSPKVRWLAGGLSHTQYF
-	TRBV4-2	TRBJ2-2	-	TGTGCCAGCAGCCATGTAGGGGGGCCGACCACCGGGGAGCTGTTTTTT	CASSHVGGPTTGELFF
-	TRBV12-3/TRBV12-4	TRBJ2-3	-	TGTGCCAGCAGCACAGGGATAGATACGCAGTATTTT	CASSTGIDTQYF
TRBD2	TRBV20-1	TRBJ2-1	-	TGCAGTGCTAGTCTCCCTACTAGCGGGAGAAGAGTTGAGCAGTTCTTC	CSASLPTSGRRVEQFF
-	TRBV28	TRBJ2-7	-	TGTGCCAGCAGTCAACCGGGGCCCGCTTCCGAGCAGTACTTC	CASSQPGPASEQYF
-	TRBV28	TRBJ1-4	-	TGTGCCAGCAGTTCAAGGGGCGTAAAACTGTTTTTT	CASSSRGVKLFF
TRBD2	TRBV10-2	TRBJ2-2	-	TGCGCCAGCAGTGAACCGGGACTAGCGGGAGTTCGAACCGGGGAGCTGTTTTTT	CASSEPGLAGVRTGELFF
TRBD1	TRBV19	TRBJ1-2	-	TGTGCCATTCAGGACAGGGTAACGTGGGGCTACACCTTC	CAIQDRVTWGYTF
TRBD1	TRBV2	TRBJ2-7	few	TGTGCCAGCAGTGAAGCGATGACAGGGGGCTCCTACGAGCAGTACTTC	CASSEAMTGGSYEQYF
-	TRBV18	TRBJ1-5	once	TGTGCCAGCTCACCAGGGCAGGGGTATCCCCAGCATTTT	CASSPGQGYPQHF
TRBD1	TRBV19	TRBJ2-1	-	TGTGCCAGTAGTGCCGGGACAGCGTACAATGAGCAGTTCTTC	CASSAGTAYNEQFF